Shown below are 18 T cell receptor beta chains from a single sample sequenced in a study of blood T cell repertoires in COVID-19. Sequenced by immunoSEQ multiplex PCR; TCRdb stores in-frame clones only, minus some. The table includes about 100,000 clones, more than 65% detected once. Sequenced sample: peripheral blood. The receptors shown here come from a woman aged 70-85 years with acute or convalescent COVID-19.

This clone was detected a few times. The same CDR3 can be traced to other DNA sequences in this sample. The V call is TRBV4-1, the J call TRBJ2-2; D gene uncertain. CDR3 length: 13 residues. With 0 bases removed from V and 6 bases from J, the gap between germline ends came to 5 bases. Germline V gene lookup returns CDR1 MGHRA and CDR2 YSYEKL. Here the CDR3 DNA reads TGCGCCAGCAGCCAAGACCTTGCCGGGGAGCTGTTTTTT. Protein product: CASSQDLAGELFF.

V usage is TRBV19 and J usage is TRBJ1-4; 7 bases are shared with TRBD1. Unmatched junction bases numbered 5, after V lost 3 bases and J lost 7 bases. The CDR3 is made up of 14 amino acids. Germline V gives CDR1 LNHDA, CDR2 SQIVND (reference sequence). CDR3 in DNA: TGTGCCAGTAGTATGGGACAGCGAATTGAAAAACTGTTTTTT. This translates into CASSMGQRIEKLFF.

The rearrangement uses TRBV5-4 and TRBJ1-4, with D hard to call. The CDR3 length is 16 residues. Germline CDR1 SGHNT, CDR2 YYREEE (reference sequence). The V gene lost 0 bases and the J gene lost 7 bases, with 16 bases spanning the gap. The CDR3 reads CASSLGRADGSEKLFF. The CDR3 DNA sequence: TGTGCCAGCAGCTTGGGGAGGGCGGATGGGAGTGAAAAACTGTTTTTT.

The chain couples TRBV18 to TRBJ2-2; no reliable D call. Trimming removed 5 bases at V and 6 bases at J, with 10 bases between. The CDR3 has 13 residues. Germline V gene lookup returns CDR1 KGHSH and CDR2 LQKENI. DNA of the CDR3: TGTGCCAGCTCATCAAAGGCGGCCGGGGAGCTGTTTTTT. Its protein is CASSSKAAGELFF.

The chain joins TRBV11-2 to TRBJ2-3; perhaps TRBD2 as D (6 bases). V was cut by 5 bases and J by 4 bases, with 19 bases left in between. This CDR3 has 16 amino acids. Germline CDR1 and CDR2: SGHAT and FQNNGV. The CDR3 here is CASSPILGGEPDTQYF. In DNA form, the CDR3 reads TGTGCCAGCAGCCCAATACTAGGCGGGGAGCCAGATACGCAGTATTTT.

V and J are TRBV29-1 and TRBJ1-2, with D uncertain. In germline, CDR1 is SQVTM, CDR2 ANQGSEA. The CDR3 has 13 amino acids. V was trimmed by 3 bases and J by 4 bases, leaving 12 bases between them. In nucleotides, the CDR3 is TGCAGCGTTGAGTCCTACGGTCGCTATGGCTACACCTTC. Protein sequence: CSVESYGRYGYTF.

The chain combines TRBV3-1 (or the pseudogene TRBV3-2) with TRBJ1-3, with 7 positions matching TRBD1. The CDR3 extends over 15 amino acids. V gave up 4 bases and J gave up 1 base; unmatched junction bases: 4. CDR1 and CDR2 from the germline V gene are LGHDT and YNNKEL (reference sequence). DNA for the CDR3: TGTGCCAGCAGCCGCCCAGGGGGGTCTGGAAACACCATATATTTT. Amino acids: CASSRPGGSGNTIYF.

This clone was counted once. Distinct nucleotide sequences in the sample also encode this CDR3. This chain connects TRBV19 to TRBJ1-5, with TRBD1 matching 10 bases. Germline assignment: CDR1 LNHDA and CDR2 SQIVND (reference sequence). Unmatched junction bases numbered 5, after V lost 5 bases and J lost 7 bases. The CDR3 is 14 amino acids. In DNA, the CDR3 is TGTGCCAGTAGTCCGACAGGGGGCGGGCAGCCCCAGCATTTT. As protein: CASSPTGGGQPQHF.

In nucleotides, the CDR3 is TGTGCCAGCAGCTTAGAAGCCAGGGGGCGATACGGCGGCTACACCTTC. Its translation: CASSLEARGRYGGYTF. The J gene is TRBJ1-2, the V gene TRBV7-8; 8 bases fit TRBD1. This CDR3 region has 16 residues. Germline CDR1 SGHVS, CDR2 FQNEAQ. Losses at the gene ends were 1 base for V and 8 bases for J; bases not matched to a gene: 12. The full variable domain, rest sourced from reference TRBV7-8 and TRBJ1-2, is GAGVSQSPRYKVAKRGQDVALRCDPISGHVSLFWYQQALGQGPEFLTYFQNEAQLDKSGLPSDRFFAERPEGSVSTLKIQRTQQEDSAVYLCASSLEARGRYGGYTFGSGTRLTVV.

This rearrangement joins TRBV10-3 to TRBJ2-1, with 8 bases that match TRBD2. There are 15 residues in the CDR3. Germline V gene sequence: CDR1 ENHRY, CDR2 SYGVKD. J gave up 5 bases and V 4 bases, and 7 bases lay outside the gene matches. This chain's CDR3 is CAISAGSGGNNEQFF. CDR3 nucleotide sequence: TGTGCCATCAGTGCGGGGTCGGGGGGGAACAATGAGCAGTTCTTC.

In its sample, this clone was seen many times. The rearrangement uses TRBV6-5 and TRBJ2-3, with a weak D call TRBD2 (6 bases). The CDR3 consists of 14 residues. Trimming left V 7 bases short and J 2 bases short, with 13 bases between. Germline V CDR1 and CDR2: MNHEY, SVGAGI. Here the CDR3 DNA reads TGTGCCAGCAACCAAGGAGGGTTCACAGATACGCAGTATTTT. Protein product: CASNQGGFTDTQYF.

The V and J genes are TRBV28 and TRBJ2-1, with 8 bases fitting TRBD2. Trimming cost V 6 bases and J 2 bases; bases outside gene matches: 6. The CDR3 has 15 amino acids. CDR1 and CDR2 from the germline V gene are MDHEN and SYDVKM. CDR3 coding DNA: TGTGCCAGCAGCTACGGGGGGGACGCCTACAATGAGCAGTTCTTC. Its protein product is CASSYGGDAYNEQFF. Full variable domain (outside the CDR3, taken from reference TRBV28 and TRBJ2-1): DVKVTQSSRYLVKRTGEKVFLECVQDMDHENMFWYRQDPGLGLRLIYFSYDVKMKEKGDIPEGYSVSREKKERFSLILESASTNQTSMYLCASSYGGDAYNEQFFGPGTRLTVL.

The chain couples TRBV9 to TRBJ1-5; possibly TRBD1 for D (6 bases). The germline gives CDR1 SGDLS, CDR2 YYNGEE. The CDR3 consists of 16 residues. Trimming stripped 3 bases from V and 7 bases from J, with 20 bases between. DNA for the CDR3: TGTGCCAGCAGCGAGGGGACCCCGGGGGGCGGACAGCCCCAGCATTTT. This gives the protein CASSEGTPGGGQPQHF.

The V call is TRBV6-1, the J call TRBJ2-7; weak D call: TRBD2 (6 bases). The CDR3 covers 14 residues. Germline V gene sequence: CDR1 MNHNS, CDR2 SASEGT. Between the trimmed V and J ends, which lost 3 bases and 0 bases, there was a span of 9 bases. CDR3 DNA: TGTGCCAGCAGTGATAGCGGCCGCTCCTACGAGCAGTACGTC. It specifies CASSDSGRSYEQYV.

This chain links TRBV6-5 with TRBJ2-7; 12 nucleotides match TRBD2. Germline lookup yields CDR1 MNHEY and CDR2 SVGAGI. J was trimmed by 0 bases and V by 0 bases; bases with no gene match: 0. The CDR3 loop spans 16 amino acids. CDR3 region: CASSYSTSGGSYEQYV. The CDR3 DNA reads as TGTGCCAGCAGTTACTCGACTAGCGGGGGCTCCTACGAGCAGTACGTC.

This clone has just a few counts. The V and J genes are TRBV25-1 and TRBJ1-3; D might be TRBD1 (5 bases). Deletions cut 7 bases from V and 9 bases from J, with 19 bases between. The CDR3 contains 14 residues. Germline lookup yields CDR1 MGHDK and CDR2 SYGVNS. The CDR3 coding sequence is TGTGCCAGCACTGCCGGGACTTTCGGCGGCACCATATATTTT. Its protein is CASTAGTFGGTIYF.

The rearrangement joins TRBV6-5 to TRBJ1-2, with 7 bases fitting TRBD1. CDR3 length: 15 amino acids. Germline values: CDR1 MNHEY, CDR2 SVGAGI. After removal of 4 bases from V and 8 bases from J, the junction contained 13 bases not matched to a gene. The CDR3 sequence: CASSLNSKGAEGYTF. The CDR3, as DNA: TGTGCCAGCAGTTTAAACTCGAAGGGGGCGGAGGGCTACACCTTC.

The gene calls are TRBV6-2 or TRBV6-3 and TRBJ1-2, with D perhaps matching TRBD1 (5 bases). CDR1 is MNHEY, CDR2 SVGEGT, per germline. V was trimmed by 5 bases and J by 2 bases, leaving 9 bases between them. The CDR3 is 13 residues long. CDR3 amino acids: CASSPTENYGYTF. CDR3 bases: TGTGCCAGCAGTCCGACAGAGAACTATGGCTACACCTTC.